What follows are 5 T cell receptor beta chains derived from one specimen sequenced in a study of tissue T cells after allogeneic stem cell transplantation. TCRdb keeps only in-frame clones here, not all; method: immunoSEQ multiplex PCR. The sample lists around 6,100 clones, 45% seen once, with around an eighth in the top ten. The time point denotes: mouse harvest day 14 after allogeneic transplant. The graft held 10^6 splenic CD5+ T cells and 10^7 T-cell-depleted bone marrow cells. Sequencing input: gut tissue. The receptors were sampled from a female BALB/c mouse given C57BL/6 T cells with graft-versus-host disease after an allogeneic hematopoietic cell transplant.

This clone was detected only a few times. Mouse gene names apply. The read falls 1 residue short of the CDR3 end, and the missing part is taken from the germline J gene. This chain joins TRBV3 and TRBJ2-1; D not certain. Per germline, CDR1 SNHLY and CDR2 FYNGKV (reference sequence). This CDR3 has 15 residues. The V gene lost 3 bases and the J gene lost 1 base, with 10 bases spanning the gap. The CDR3 loop reads CASSFQAGNYAEQFF. Incomplete CDR3 DNA: TGTGCCAGCAGCTTCCAGGCGGGGAACTATGCTGAGCAGTTC.

This clone came up a few times. Gene names are mouse gene names. The sequenced CDR3 bases are TGTGCCAGCAGCCGAAATGCAAACTCCGACTACACC. Translating it yields CASSRNANSDYT. The full CDR3 reads CASSRNANSDYTF. The chain uses TRBV26 and TRBJ1-2; D not resolved. The read halts 1 residue ahead of the CDR3 end, with the missing end drawn from the germline J gene. V was shortened by 6 bases and J by 0 bases, with 8 bases between the two germline ends. The CDR3 loop spans 13 amino acids. CDR1 is KGHPV and CDR2 is FQNQEV in the germline V gene (reference sequence).

With respect to this clone: Gene names and germline refer to mouse. The CDR3 end falls 1 residue outside the read, so it is completed with the germline J gene. The rearrangement joins TRBV17 to TRBJ2-7; D gene unclear. CDR1 is MNHDT and CDR2 is YYDKIL in the germline V gene. V lost 0 bases, J lost 3 bases, and 3 bases lay in between. The CDR3 loop spans 12 amino acids. The CDR3 DNA, read in part, is TGTGCTAGCAGTAGAGACATCTATGAACAGTAC. Translating gives CASSRDIYEQY. From start to end, the CDR3 is CASSRDIYEQYF.

Comments on this clone: The gene names here belong to mouse. Read coverage stops 1 residue before the CDR3 terminus; the germline J gene supplies the remainder. This chain joins TRBV15 and TRBJ2-1; 8 bases match TRBD1. V shed 5 bases, J shed 6 bases, and the junction held 9 bases outside the gene matches. The CDR3 covers 15 residues. Germline V gene lookup returns CDR1 SGHND and CDR2 FRSKSL. The CDR3 bases that were read are TGTGCCAGCAGTCTACAGGGGGTGGGTCTTGCTGAGCAGTTC. Protein product: CASSLQGVGLAEQF. From start to end, the CDR3 is CASSLQGVGLAEQFF.

This clone was observed a few times. The genes are named according to mouse. The observed sequence ends 1 residue before the CDR3 terminus, with the missing tail filled in from the germline J gene. The chain combines TRBV3 with TRBJ2-1; the D gene could be TRBD1 or TRBD2 (5 bases each). Germline V lookup: CDR1 SNHLY, CDR2 FYNGKV (reference sequence). The CDR3 length is 13 residues. Between the trimmed V and J ends, which lost 7 bases and 1 base, there was a span of 8 bases. Incomplete CDR3 DNA: TGTGCCAGCACGTGGGACAACTATGCTGAGCAGTTC. It specifies CASTWDNYAEQF. The full CDR3 sequence reads CASTWDNYAEQFF.